This TCR beta chain is from a study of cytomegalovirus exposure and HLA in healthy donors. Notes on the study in general: Roughly even sequencing depth across donors was the assumption behind the presence/absence analyses. A classifier reportedly called cytomegalovirus status with high sensitivity and specificity. A link between a missense DCLRE1C variant and TCR beta V- and J-gene trimming emerged from a later analysis.

The donors, nominally healthy at sampling, likely had unrecorded immune exposures. Of note for this clone: Its matching antigen is unknown.

It was with 60 Vbeta and 13 Jbeta primers that the PCR ran. The repertoire was sequenced with immunoSEQ multiplex PCR; TCRdb's copy has only in-frame clones and lacks some. This table lists some 110,000 clones. Germline loops: CDR1 SGHRS, CDR2 YFSETQ. The CDR3 consists of 15 residues. Trimming took 9 bases from V and 7 from J; bases not matched to a gene: 14. The sequence was obtained from a man aged 25 to 40 in good health and CMV-seronegative. V is TRBV5-1 and J is TRBJ1-4; 8 positions agree with TRBD1. Sequencing input: PBMCs. CDR3 sequence (DNA): TGCGCCACCCGATCCGTGACAGGGGCGGGTGAAAAACTGTTTTTT. Protein product: CATRSVTGAGEKLFF.